This T cell receptor beta chain is drawn from a study of blood T cell repertoires in COVID-19. For the study at large: The samples span acute and convalescent COVID-19 from the United States, Italy and Spain. PBMCs, B-cell-depleted T cells, or T cells provided the cDNA or gDNA that made up the material.

The Seattle patients joined while their infection was active and were tracked longitudinally afterward. V lost 6 bases, J lost 5 bases, and 0 bases stayed unmatched. CDR3 size: 12 residues. Germline CDR1 reads SQVTM; CDR2 reads ANQGSEA. Per the authors' pipeline: By means of reference gene primer amplification, nucleated cell counts were estimated. Profiled with immunoSEQ multiplex PCR; TCRdb holds only in-frame clones, not every one. Clone size and the V and J calls come from that table; the DNA yielded D and trimming. The sample consists of 390,000 or so clones, roughly 90% of them appearing once. The rearrangement joins TRBV29-1 to TRBJ1-5; 11 bases are a match to TRBD1. This sequence was found in a young woman with COVID-19, enrolled during active disease. The sequenced sample consisted of peripheral blood. The CDR3 here is CSVGQGDQPQHF. In nucleotides, the CDR3 is TGCAGCGTGGGACAGGGGGATCAGCCCCAGCATTTT.